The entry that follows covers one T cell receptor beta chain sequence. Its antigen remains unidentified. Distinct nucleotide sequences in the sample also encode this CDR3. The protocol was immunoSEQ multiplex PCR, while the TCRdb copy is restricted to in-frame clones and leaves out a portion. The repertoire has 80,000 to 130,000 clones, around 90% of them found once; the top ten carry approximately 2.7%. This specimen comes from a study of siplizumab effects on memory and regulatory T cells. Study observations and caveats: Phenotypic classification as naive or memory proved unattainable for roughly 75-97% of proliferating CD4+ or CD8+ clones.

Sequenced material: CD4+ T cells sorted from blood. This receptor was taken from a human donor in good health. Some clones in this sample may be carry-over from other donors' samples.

The CDR3 nucleotides read TGTGCCAGCAGCAGGCCTAGCGGCGAGACCCAGTACTTC. Translation gives CASSRPSGETQYF. The V gene is TRBV14, the J gene TRBJ2-5; 7 bases are a match to TRBD2. The CDR3 is 13 amino acids. Germline values: CDR1 SGHDN, CDR2 FVKESK. Trimming took 5 bases from V and 5 from J; bases not matched to a gene: 5.